This entry lists 28 T cell receptor beta chains sequenced from one sample in a study of CD4+ T cells in melanoma. Only in-frame clones appear in the TCRdb table, and some are missing; sequencing was by immunoSEQ multiplex PCR. The sample contains about 5,700 clones, just under 70% of which appear only once. The sample comprised cells from a culture (not recorded whether cultured in vitro). The receptor source for this set is a human donor with melanoma.

This clone appeared once. This sequence joins TRBV6-5 and TRBJ2-5; 8 bases map to TRBD1. V dropped 0 bases and J dropped 4; count of bases not matched to a gene: 4. Germline CDR1 is MNHEY and CDR2 is SVGAGI. The CDR3 is 15 amino acids. The DNA of the CDR3 is TGTGCCAGCAGTTACTCCGGACAGGGACGAGAGACCCAGTACTTC. It yields the protein CASSYSGQGRETQYF.

The chain carries TRBV5-1 and TRBJ2-7; 9 bases line up with TRBD2. This CDR3 is built from 15 residues. With 1 base clipped from V and 2 bases from J, the junction kept 4 bases outside the gene matches. Germline V gives CDR1 SGHRS, CDR2 YFSETQ. The CDR3 here is CASSLYLAGTYEQYF. The CDR3 coding sequence is TGCGCCAGCAGCTTGTATCTAGCGGGGACCTACGAGCAGTACTTC.

The chain links TRBV5-5 to TRBJ1-2; D gene ambiguous. This CDR3 has 14 amino acids. The germline V and J ends were trimmed by 3 bases and 3 bases, with 12 bases remaining between them. Per germline, CDR1 SGHKS and CDR2 YYEKEE (reference sequence). The CDR3 DNA reads TGTGCCAGCAGCTCCTCGACATTCGACTATGGCTACACCTTC. This encodes CASSSSTFDYGYTF.

V usage is TRBV6-2 or TRBV6-3 and J usage is TRBJ1-1; D perhaps matches TRBD1 (5 bases). Per the germline V gene, CDR1 is MNHEY and CDR2 is SVGEGT. V dropped 3 bases and J dropped 9 bases, with 11 bases sitting between them. The CDR3 contains 12 residues. The CDR3 region has the DNA TGTGCCAGCAGTTATCAGCGACAGAAAGCTTTCTTT. Amino acids: CASSYQRQKAFF.

The CDR3, as DNA: TGTGCCAGCAGTTCTACAGGGGCGAACACTGAAGCTTTCTTT. It encodes CASSSTGANTEAFF. The chain couples TRBV28 to TRBJ1-1, with 7 positions matching TRBD1. Per germline, CDR1 MDHEN and CDR2 SYDVKM. Trimming at V came to 4 bases and at J to 1 base, leaving 3 bases not matched to a gene. This CDR3 is 14 amino acids long.

The CDR3 region has the DNA TGCGCCAGCAGTGGACAGGGGAACACTGAAGCTTTCTTT. As protein: CASSGQGNTEAFF. V usage is TRBV10-1 and J usage is TRBJ1-1, with TRBD1 identical over 7 bases. V lost 4 bases and J lost 1; bases outside the gene matches: 0. Germline assignment: CDR1 WNHNN and CDR2 SYGVQD (reference sequence). CDR3 length: 13 amino acids.

The chain carries TRBV7-9 and TRBJ2-7; tentatively, D is TRBD2 (6 bases). The ends were cut back, 0 bases at V and 0 bases at J, with 12 bases in the middle. The CDR3 has 16 amino acids. Germline lookup yields CDR1 SEHNR and CDR2 FQNEAQ (reference sequence). The CDR3 DNA is TGTGCCAGCAGCTTAGCGCGGGGAACTAGCTCCTACGAGCAGTACTTC. Residues: CASSLARGTSSYEQYF.

This clone is medium-sized (0.01 to 0.1%) by share. The V call is TRBV30, the J call TRBJ2-7; D remains unclear. V lost 0 bases and J 3 bases, leaving 6 bases between the germline ends. The CDR3 totals 12 residues. Germline-derived CDR1 and CDR2 are GTSNPN and SVGIG (reference sequence). In DNA form, the CDR3 reads TGTGCCTGGAGTGTACAAGGCTACGAGCAGTACTTC. It encodes CAWSVQGYEQYF.

The chain employs TRBV28 and TRBJ1-4; D gene uncertain. The CDR3 runs to 12 residues. V lost 1 base, J lost 7 bases, and 4 bases lay in between. Germline CDR1 reads MDHEN; CDR2 reads SYDVKM. Here the CDR3 reads CASSLLPEKLFF. The CDR3 nucleotides are TGTGCCAGCAGTTTATTACCTGAAAAACTGTTTTTT.

The rearrangement links TRBV2 to TRBJ2-1; 15 bases match TRBD2. CDR1 and CDR2 (germline): SNHLY, FYNNEI. CDR3 size: 16 residues. V dropped 7 bases and J dropped 7; count of bases not matched to a gene: 8. CDR3 loop: CASTRTSGGADNEQFF. CDR3 sequence (DNA): TGTGCCAGCACACGGACTAGCGGGGGGGCAGATAATGAGCAGTTCTTC.

V gene TRBV5-6 combines with J gene TRBJ1-3, with D hard to call. Germline V lookup: CDR1 SGHDT, CDR2 YYEEEE. Trimming stripped 3 bases from V and 0 bases from J, with 19 bases between. CDR3 length: 18 amino acids. The CDR3 nucleotides are TGTGCCAGCAGCTCCCTCTGGGCAGGCGCGGGCTCTGGAAACACCATATATTTT. Translating gives CASSSLWAGAGSGNTIYF.

The chain has TRBV27 and TRBJ1-3; the match to TRBD1 covers 11 bases. This CDR3 has 15 residues. Germline CDR1 is MNHEY and CDR2 is SMNVEV (reference sequence). The junction had 4 bases not matched to a gene; V was cut back by 7 bases and J by 2 bases. The CDR3 region has the DNA TGTGCCAGCAAAAGGGGACAGGGGGCTGGAAACACCATATATTTT. Translated, it gives CASKRGQGAGNTIYF.

The chain recombines TRBV18 with TRBJ1-1, with D unclear. The CDR3 has 13 amino acids. The ends were cut back, 6 bases at V and 2 bases at J, with 10 bases in the middle. Germline CDR1 is KGHSH and CDR2 is LQKENI. The CDR3 is CASSPGPNTEAFF. DNA for the CDR3: TGTGCCAGCTCCCCGGGTCCTAACACTGAAGCTTTCTTT.

The chain recombines TRBV21-1 with TRBJ1-1. TRBV21-1 corresponds to a pseudogene. The CDR3 extends over 16 amino acids. The CDR3 region is CASSAHGGPRDTEAFF. DNA for the CDR3: TGTGCCAGCAGCGCCCACGGGGGGCCCCGGGACACTGAAGCTTTCTTT.

The rearrangement uses TRBV10-3 and TRBJ2-2; possibly TRBD1 or TRBD2 for D (5 bases each). The germline V and J ends were trimmed by 10 bases and 1 base, with 16 bases remaining between them. The CDR3 extends over 15 amino acids. CDR1 ENHRY and CDR2 SYGVKD come from the germline V gene. The CDR3 loop is CATWDRDLNTGELFF. Written as DNA, the CDR3 is TGTGCCACCTGGGACCGGGACCTGAACACCGGGGAGCTGTTTTTT.

The V gene is TRBV29-1, the J gene TRBJ2-6; 11 bases align to TRBD1. V shed 4 bases and J 1 base; nucleotides not matched to a gene: 6. The CDR3 has 17 amino acids. Germline CDR1 and CDR2: SQVTM and ANQGSEA. The CDR3 is CSVVPGQGASGANVLTF. The DNA of the CDR3 is TGCAGCGTTGTTCCTGGACAGGGGGCGTCTGGGGCCAACGTCCTGACTTTC.

The rearrangement joins TRBV27 to TRBJ2-1; 7 bases align to TRBD2. V dropped 9 bases and J dropped 7; count of bases not matched to a gene: 3. The CDR3 runs 11 residues. Germline V gene lookup returns CDR1 MNHEY and CDR2 SMNVEV (reference sequence). For the CDR3, the DNA is TGTGCCAGTGGGGGGGGGAATGAGCAGTTCTTC. The encoded protein is CASGGGNEQFF.

The chain couples TRBV29-1 to TRBJ1-4, with 7 bases lining up with TRBD1. CDR3 size: 14 residues. Trimming at V came to 1 base and at J to 5 bases, leaving 4 bases not matched to a gene. Germline loops: CDR1 SQVTM, CDR2 ANQGSEA. The CDR3 bases are TGCAGCGTTGAAGGGACAGGTTCGAATGAAAAACTGTTTTTT. It specifies CSVEGTGSNEKLFF. The full variable domain, in which reference TRBV29-1 and TRBJ1-4 provide the parts outside the CDR3, is SAVISQKPSRDICQRGTSLTIQCQVDSQVTMMFWYRQQPGQSLTLIATANQGSEATYESGFVIDKFPISRPNLTFSTLTVSNMSPEDSSIYLCSVEGTGSNEKLFFGSGTQLSVL.

A few counts support this clone. The chain is built from TRBV27 and TRBJ2-7; tentative D call: TRBD1 (6 bases). The ends were cut back, 7 bases at V and 7 bases at J, with 17 bases in the middle. The CDR3 length is 13 residues. Germline V gene lookup returns CDR1 MNHEY and CDR2 SMNVEV (reference sequence). The CDR3: CASKQSQGFEQYF. Here the CDR3 DNA reads TGTGCCAGCAAACAAAGCCAGGGGTTTGAGCAGTACTTC.

The count of this clone is one. The rearrangement uses TRBV5-8 and TRBJ1-5; D gene ambiguous. Trimming took 0 bases from V and 7 from J, leaving 5 bases between them. This CDR3 is built from 12 residues. Germline assignment: CDR1 SGHTS and CDR2 YDEGEE. The DNA for the CDR3 is TGTGCCAGCAGCTTGGTAAGCCAGCCCCAGCATTTT. It is translated as CASSLVSQPQHF.

This clone was seen once. The chain joins TRBV7-8 to TRBJ2-7; 10 bases fit TRBD1. Germline CDR1 reads SGHVS; CDR2 reads FQNEAQ. The CDR3 extends over 15 amino acids. V trimming: 3 bases; J trimming: 0 bases; junction bases outside the gene matches: 2. The CDR3 is CASSLGQGFSYEQYF. The CDR3 region has the DNA TGTGCCAGCAGCTTGGGACAGGGGTTCTCCTACGAGCAGTACTTC.

The chain employs TRBV25-1 and TRBJ1-5, with no clear D. The germline CDR1 and CDR2 sequences are MGHDK and SYGVNS. The CDR3 has 13 residues. The V end was cut by 2 bases, the J end by 5 bases, with 7 bases between. CDR3 sequence: CASSELGDQPQHF. DNA of the CDR3: TGTGCCAGCAGTGAACTTGGGGATCAGCCCCAGCATTTT.

V is TRBV5-5 and J is TRBJ2-5; perhaps D is TRBD1 or TRBD2 (5 bases each). The germline CDR1 and CDR2 sequences are SGHKS and YYEKEE (reference sequence). Trimming shortened V by 2 bases and J by 6 bases, and 14 bases separated the two germline ends. The CDR3 is 14 amino acids. CDR3 sequence reads: CASSFPGPRQTQYF. The CDR3 nucleotides are TGTGCCAGCAGCTTTCCGGGACCGAGGCAGACCCAGTACTTC.

The chain employs TRBV11-2 and TRBJ2-1; TRBD2 is a possible D gene (6 bases). Trimming removed 5 bases from V and 3 bases from J, with 11 bases in between. The CDR3 loop spans 14 amino acids. Looked up from germline, CDR1 is SGHAT and CDR2 is FQNNGV. The CDR3 is CASSPAGGYNEQFF. The CDR3 coding sequence is TGTGCCAGCAGCCCCGCCGGGGGCTACAATGAGCAGTTCTTC.

The chain is built from TRBV5-8 and TRBJ2-5; D is unresolved. V dropped 2 bases and J dropped 5 bases, with 16 bases sitting between them. The CDR3 has 15 amino acids. Germline V lookup: CDR1 SGHTS, CDR2 YDEGEE. CDR3 in amino acids: CASSFRVVPLETQYF. DNA of the CDR3: TGTGCCAGCAGCTTTCGGGTGGTCCCGCTGGAGACCCAGTACTTC.

This clone showed up just once. This chain joins TRBV29-1 and TRBJ2-2; D unclear. Germline-derived CDR1 and CDR2 are SQVTM and ANQGSEA. Trimming removed 6 bases at V and 4 bases at J, with 9 bases between. CDR3 length equals 12 residues. The chain's CDR3 is CSVRQATGELFF. The CDR3 DNA sequence: TGCAGCGTCCGTCAGGCCACCGGGGAGCTGTTTTTT.

In DNA form, the CDR3 reads TGTGCCAGCAGCCTTGCGGGGGGGCCGGAGACCCAGTACTTC. This encodes CASSLAGGPETQYF. The rearrangement links TRBV3-1 (or the pseudogene TRBV3-2) to TRBJ2-5; 9 nucleotides match TRBD2. Germline trimming cut 4 bases from V and 5 bases from J; bases unmatched to any gene: 5. This CDR3 comprises 14 residues. CDR1 is LGHDT, CDR2 YNNKEL, per germline (reference sequence).

This CDR3 reads CSASDTEAYLSVYEQYF. The CDR3 bases are TGCAGTGCTAGTGACACTGAGGCCTACCTTTCCGTCTACGAGCAGTACTTC. The gene calls are TRBV20-1 and TRBJ2-7; D not certain. CDR3 length: 17 amino acids. The germline V gene encodes CDR1 DFQATT and CDR2 SNEGSKA (reference sequence). V was cut by 3 bases and J by 3 bases, with 24 bases left in between.